The rows below give T cell receptor beta chains drawn from one sample of a study of T cell repertoires in cytomegalovirus infection. TCRdb independently ran MiXCR on the reads; one entry per CDR3 protein. The table includes approximately 730,000 distinct CDR3 sequences, roughly a third detected once. Their target antigens are unknown. Sequenced here: cultured PBMCs, sampled from culture after CMV antigen stimulation. The receptor set was obtained from a human donor in good health (CMV status not recorded). Some clones in this sample may be carry-over from other donors' samples. Each CDR3 is given with its conserved first and last residue. A D gene is named only where the DNA matches it firmly. Some rows mark clone size as missing; the rest say once, few, many or name a class of expanded clone.

V: TRBV30; J: TRBJ1-1; size: few; D: NA; CDR3: CAWSPPGRITEAFF; DNA: TGTGCCTGGAGTCCCCCGGGGAGGATCACTGAAGCTTTCTTT
V: TRBV7-6; J: TRBJ2-5; size: NA; D: TRBD2; CDR3: CASSLATSGSGGETQYF; DNA: TGTGCCAGCAGCTTAGCAACTAGCGGGAGTGGAGGGGAGACCCAGTACTTC
V: TRBV20-1; J: TRBJ2-1; size: NA; D: TRBD2; CDR3: CSAQSGGAKPYNEQFF; DNA: TGCAGTGCTCAAAGCGGGGGGGCAAAACCTTACAATGAGCAGTTCTTC
V: TRBV2; J: TRBJ1-5; size: NA; D: NA; CDR3: CASSEEYGTGVSNQPQHF; DNA: TGTGCCAGCAGTGAGGAATACGGGACCGGGGTTAGCAATCAGCCCCAGCATTTT
V: TRBV12-3/TRBV12-4; J: TRBJ2-5; size: few; D: NA; CDR3: CASSMSGAETQYF; DNA: TGTGCCAGCAGCATGTCGGGAGCAGAGACCCAGTACTTC
V: TRBV5-1; J: TRBJ1-1; size: NA; D: NA; CDR3: CASSSQIATEAFF; DNA: TGCGCCAGCAGCTCTCAAATCGCCACTGAAGCTTTCTTT
V: TRBV7-2; J: TRBJ2-3; size: NA; D: TRBD2; CDR3: CASSFGGGASDTQYF; DNA: TGTGCCAGCAGCTTCGGCGGGGGGGCCTCGGATACGCAGTATTTT
V: TRBV7-2; J: TRBJ2-3; size: many; D: NA; CDR3: CASRFRDDTDTQYF; DNA: TGTGCCAGCAGATTCCGGGACGACACAGATACGCAGTATTTT
V: TRBV19; J: TRBJ2-2; size: NA; D: TRBD2; CDR3: CASRGLAGTGELFF; DNA: TGTGCCAGCAGGGGACTAGCTGGCACCGGGGAGCTGTTTTTT
V: TRBV12-3/TRBV12-4; J: TRBJ2-1; size: NA; D: NA; CDR3: CASSLAPRDDEQFF; DNA: TGTGCCAGCAGTTTAGCGCCCCGGGATGATGAGCAGTTCTTC
V: TRBV7-8; J: TRBJ2-7; size: NA; D: NA; CDR3: CASSLIGTTAYEQYF; DNA: TGTGCCAGCAGCTTAATCGGGACAACAGCCTACGAGCAGTACTTC
V: TRBV5-4; J: TRBJ1-6; size: NA; D: NA; CDR3: CASSGEVGLANSPLHF; DNA: TGTGCCAGCAGCGGCGAGGTGGGGCTGGCGAATTCACCCCTCCACTTT
V: TRBV5-5; J: TRBJ2-7; size: few; D: NA; CDR3: CASSLDPATGSYEQYF; DNA: TGTGCCAGCAGCTTGGATCCGGCGACAGGCTCCTACGAGCAGTACTTC
V: TRBV12-3/TRBV12-4; J: TRBJ1-1; size: many; D: NA; CDR3: CASSRIQGRAEAFF; DNA: TGTGCCAGCAGTAGGATACAGGGCAGGGCTGAAGCTTTCTTT
V: TRBV6-1; J: TRBJ2-3; size: few; D: TRBD2; CDR3: CASSWTREADTQYF; DNA: TGTGCCAGCAGTTGGACTAGAGAGGCAGATACGCAGTATTTT
V: TRBV7-2; J: TRBJ1-2; size: many; D: TRBD1; CDR3: CASSIIDRVVGYTF; DNA: TGTGCCAGCAGCATTATAGACAGGGTAGTTGGCTACACCTTC
V: TRBV20-1; J: TRBJ2-2; size: few; D: NA; CDR3: CSAPPGPSPGELFF; DNA: TGCAGTGCCCCACCGGGACCGTCCCCCGGGGAGCTGTTTTTT
V: TRBV20-1; J: TRBJ1-3; size: NA; D: NA; CDR3: CSARRTGSGNTIYF; DNA: TGCAGTGCTAGACGTACTGGCTCTGGAAACACCATATATTTT